The present T cell receptor (beta chain) was sequenced within a study of CD4+ T cells in melanoma. Clones were sequenced by immunoSEQ multiplex PCR, and TCRdb holds only the in-frame ones, with some missing. The sample yields some 20,000 clones, about four fifths seen once. The study's findings and limits: Neoantigen-specific CD4+ T cells in melanoma reportedly had diverse differentiation states.

CDR1 and CDR2 (germline): SEHNR, FQNEAQ (reference sequence). The CDR3 is 16 residues long. Trimming cost V 5 bases and J 2 bases; bases outside gene matches: 8. About this clone itself: Its target is not known.

The receptor's source is a human donor with melanoma. The chain couples TRBV7-9 to TRBJ2-3, with 9 nucleotides matching TRBD2. The specimen was cells from a culture (not recorded whether cultured in vitro). The CDR3 loop is CASSPLAGALTDTQYF. The CDR3 DNA follows: TGTGCCAGCAGCCCTTTAGCGGGGGCCCTCACAGATACGCAGTATTTT.